This passage covers 15 T cell receptor beta chains from one sample sequenced in a study of T cell responses to AZD1222 COVID-19 vaccine. Sequencing was performed with immunoSEQ multiplex PCR; in TCRdb, only in-frame clones are kept and a portion is missing. The sample records approximately 120,000 clones, around 87% being singletons. Sequencing used peripheral blood, obtained 28 days after the second AZD1222 dose. The receptor set was obtained from an adult who received the AZD1222 COVID-19 vaccine.

This clone is a singleton in its sample. V usage is TRBV6-1 and J usage is TRBJ1-4; D is possibly TRBD1 (6 bases). This CDR3 has 15 residues. Germline V gives CDR1 MNHNS, CDR2 SASEGT. With 1 base removed from V and 12 bases from J, the gap between germline ends came to 18 bases. The CDR3, as DNA: TGTGCCAGCAGTGAAGTGGGGGCGGGCAGGTTGCAACTGTTTTTT. It yields the protein CASSEVGAGRLQLFF.

The V and J genes are TRBV6-1 and TRBJ2-5; TRBD2 matches 15 bases. The length of the CDR3 is 16 residues. Trimming took 4 bases from V and 2 from J; bases not matched to a gene: 2. Germline CDR1 MNHNS, CDR2 SASEGT. Here the CDR3 reads CASSAGLAGGQETQYF. The CDR3 coding sequence is TGTGCCAGCAGTGCGGGACTAGCGGGAGGTCAAGAGACCCAGTACTTC.

The J gene is TRBJ2-3, the V gene TRBV19; D is unclear. The CDR3 has 12 amino acids. V lost 6 bases, J lost 4 bases, and 8 bases lay in between. Germline loops: CDR1 LNHDA, CDR2 SQIVND (reference sequence). The CDR3 reads CASSIIPDTQYF. The CDR3 DNA follows: TGTGCCAGTAGCATCATCCCAGATACGCAGTATTTT.

V usage is TRBV27 and J usage is TRBJ2-1, with 15 bases aligning to TRBD2. The germline gives CDR1 MNHEY, CDR2 SMNVEV (reference sequence). The CDR3 has 19 amino acids. V lost 7 bases to trimming and J lost 10 bases; unmatched junction nucleotides: 20. CDR3 nucleotides: TGTGCCAGCACCTTGGAACCGGGACTAGCGGGAGGACCCCGCGGGGAGCAGTTCTTC. Its protein product is CASTLEPGLAGGPRGEQFF.

This chain connects TRBV7-9 to TRBJ2-7; D unclear. Germline V gene data show CDR1 as SEHNR and CDR2 as FQNEAQ (reference sequence). The CDR3 sequence is 12 residues long. Trimming removed 3 bases at V and 2 bases at J, with 5 bases between. The CDR3 spells CASSLSPYEQYF. The DNA for the CDR3 is TGTGCCAGCAGCTTGAGCCCCTACGAGCAGTACTTC.

This chain connects TRBV14 to TRBJ2-3, with D perhaps TRBD2 (6 bases). Trimming took 0 bases from V and 1 from J, leaving 14 bases between them. Germline CDR1 is SGHDN and CDR2 is FVKESK. The length of the CDR3 is 17 residues. CDR3 DNA sequence: TGTGCCAGCAGCCAAGATGGGCTGGGAGGTGGCACAGATACGCAGTATTTT. Translating it yields CASSQDGLGGGTDTQYF.

The chain couples TRBV7-9 to TRBJ2-5; perhaps TRBD2 as D (6 bases). Germline V lookup: CDR1 SEHNR, CDR2 FQNEAQ (reference sequence). Deletions cut 1 base from V and 5 bases from J, with 17 bases between. The CDR3 contains 16 residues. The CDR3 is CASSLGTGSLGETQYF. The CDR3 DNA sequence: TGTGCCAGCAGCTTAGGAACCGGGAGCCTGGGGGAGACCCAGTACTTC.

This chain uses TRBV7-8 with TRBJ1-5; weak D call: TRBD1 (5 bases). Germline V gives CDR1 SGHVS, CDR2 FQNEAQ. V lost 5 bases and J 2 bases, leaving 16 bases between the germline ends. The CDR3 runs to 16 residues. The CDR3 reads CASSPEGVLGNQPQHF. In DNA form, the CDR3 reads TGTGCCAGCAGCCCAGAAGGGGTGCTGGGCAATCAGCCCCAGCATTTT.

The rearrangement uses TRBV24-1 and TRBJ1-2; unclear D gene. The V end lost 5 bases, the J end lost 8 bases, and 14 bases lay between the germline ends. The CDR3 consists of 13 residues. Germline V gene data show CDR1 as KGHDR and CDR2 as SFDVKD. The CDR3 DNA reads as TGTGCCACCAGTGCTCAGAACGAGAGAGGCTACACCTTC. Residues: CATSAQNERGYTF.

V gene TRBV7-7 combines with J gene TRBJ2-5, with 9 positions matching TRBD1. Germline lookup yields CDR1 SSHAT and CDR2 FNYEAQ (reference sequence). CDR3 length equals 15 residues. V gave up 2 bases and J gave up 1 base; unmatched junction bases: 2. The CDR3 loop reads CASSLWDRAQETQYF. The CDR3 nucleotides are TGTGCCAGCAGCTTATGGGACAGGGCCCAAGAGACCCAGTACTTC.

By sample share, this clone is medium-sized. The chain uses TRBV6-1 and TRBJ2-5, with D perhaps matching TRBD1 (6 bases). The germline CDR1 and CDR2 sequences are MNHNS and SASEGT. V was clipped by 0 bases and J by 9 bases, with 17 bases between them. The CDR3 runs 15 residues. CDR3 sequence reads: CASSEASWRPGAQYF. CDR3 nucleotides: TGTGCCAGCAGTGAAGCCTCTTGGCGGCCAGGGGCCCAGTACTTC.

J is TRBJ2-3 and V is TRBV27; D may be TRBD2 (5 bases). Trimming pared 6 bases from V and 8 bases from J, leaving 12 bases between. There are 12 residues in the CDR3. The germline gives CDR1 MNHEY, CDR2 SMNVEV (reference sequence). CDR3 region: CASSSREGTQYF. The CDR3 DNA reads as TGTGCCAGCAGCTCTCGTGAGGGTACGCAGTATTTT.

The CDR3 DNA sequence: TGTGCCATCAGTTCCGGGACAGGGACCTACAATGAGCAGTTCTTC. Translated: CAISSGTGTYNEQFF. The rearrangement links TRBV10-3 to TRBJ2-1; 9 nucleotides align to TRBD1. CDR1 and CDR2 (germline): ENHRY, SYGVKD. The J segment lost 2 bases and the V segment lost 5 bases, leaving 4 bases of the junction unmatched. The CDR3 length is 15 residues.

This clone occurred a few times. This chain links TRBV21-1 with TRBJ1-1; TRBD1, the D gene given by the table, was not confirmed from the DNA. TRBV21-1 is shown as a pseudogene. This CDR3 spans 13 amino acids. The CDR3 sequence: CASKNKGRFEAFF. The CDR3 DNA reads as TGTGCCAGCAAAAACAAGGGGCGCTTTGAAGCTTTCTTT.

This clone was detected only once. J is TRBJ1-1 and V is TRBV4-3; D is ambiguous. V was shortened by 6 bases and J by 6 bases, with 17 bases between the two germline ends. The CDR3 runs 14 residues. The germline V gene has CDR1 LGHNA and CDR2 YSLEER. This CDR3 reads CASSHKMEGPEAFF. CDR3 coding DNA: TGCGCCAGCAGTCACAAAATGGAGGGCCCTGAAGCTTTCTTT.